This is a list of T cell receptor beta chains from one sample in a study of T cell responses to AZD1222 COVID-19 vaccine. Libraries were prepared by immunoSEQ multiplex PCR; TCRdb keeps only in-frame clonotypes and omits some of them. This sample has 140,000 to 150,000 clones, with about 90% found just once. The material was peripheral blood, obtained 28 days after the second AZD1222 dose. These receptors were obtained from an adult who received the AZD1222 COVID-19 vaccine. The CDR3 runs from the conserved cysteine through the conserved F or W. A D gene is named only where the DNA matches it firmly. Clone size is not always given. Where it is, it says once, few, many or a class for expanded clones.

J gene: TRBJ2-1; D gene: TRBD1; clone size: .; V gene: TRBV6-5; CDR3 DNA: TGTGCCAGCAGCCTAGAGGGGGCGGTGGGCAATGAGCAGTTCTTC; CDR3 protein: CASSLEGAVGNEQFF
J gene: TRBJ1-4; D gene: .; clone size: .; V gene: TRBV15; CDR3 DNA: TGTGCCACCAGCAGAGATCTAGCAGCTGAAAAACTGTTTTTT; CDR3 protein: CATSRDLAAEKLFF
J gene: TRBJ1-2; D gene: .; clone size: .; V gene: TRBV30; CDR3 DNA: TGTGCCTGGAGTGTATCCGTGGTTTATGGCTACACCTTC; CDR3 protein: CAWSVSVVYGYTF
J gene: TRBJ2-1; D gene: .; clone size: .; V gene: TRBV11-2; CDR3 DNA: TGTGCCAGCAGCTTAGGGCACAATGAGCAGTTCTTC; CDR3 protein: CASSLGHNEQFF
J gene: TRBJ2-2; D gene: .; clone size: .; V gene: TRBV30; CDR3 DNA: TGTGCCTGGAGCTGGACAACGAACACCGGGGAGCTGTTTTTT; CDR3 protein: CAWSWTTNTGELFF
J gene: TRBJ1-5; D gene: .; clone size: .; V gene: TRBV5-5; CDR3 DNA: TGTGCCAGCAGCTCAGGGGTGAGAAATCAGCCCCAGCATTTT; CDR3 protein: CASSSGVRNQPQHF
J gene: TRBJ1-1; D gene: .; clone size: .; V gene: TRBV28; CDR3 DNA: TGTGCCAGCAGACTCCGGGGGAGCACTGAAGCTTTCTTT; CDR3 protein: CASRLRGSTEAFF
J gene: TRBJ2-3; D gene: .; clone size: .; V gene: TRBV2; CDR3 DNA: TGTGCCAGCAACCGAATGATCCTGACAGATACGCAGTATTTT; CDR3 protein: CASNRMILTDTQYF
J gene: TRBJ2-7; D gene: .; clone size: .; V gene: TRBV5-1; CDR3 DNA: TGCGCCAGCAGCCCGGGATCCGGCACGTTCTACGAGCAGTACTTC; CDR3 protein: CASSPGSGTFYEQYF
J gene: TRBJ2-1; D gene: .; clone size: once; V gene: TRBV29-1; CDR3 DNA: TGCAGCGTTGGAGCCGCAAATGAGCAGTTCTTC; CDR3 protein: CSVGAANEQFF
J gene: TRBJ2-1; D gene: .; clone size: .; V gene: TRBV12-3/TRBV12-4; CDR3 DNA: TGTGCCAGCGGATTGAGCAGTGAGCAGTTCTTC; CDR3 protein: CASGLSSEQFF
J gene: TRBJ2-1; D gene: TRBD2; clone size: .; V gene: TRBV7-7; CDR3 DNA: TGTGCCAGCAGCCTAGCGGGCAACAATGAGCAGTTCTTC; CDR3 protein: CASSLAGNNEQFF
J gene: TRBJ2-2; D gene: .; clone size: .; V gene: TRBV20-1; CDR3 DNA: TGCAGTGCCAGAGGGAGGGGGGAGCTGTTTTTT; CDR3 protein: CSARGRGELFF
J gene: TRBJ2-1; D gene: .; clone size: .; V gene: TRBV11-2; CDR3 DNA: TGTGCCAGCAGCTTAGTTAGCGGCCTTTACAATGAGCAGTTCTTC; CDR3 protein: CASSLVSGLYNEQFF
J gene: TRBJ2-1; D gene: TRBD2; clone size: .; V gene: TRBV28; CDR3 DNA: TGTGCCAGCAGTTTAGAAATAGTCGGGGGGTCTGAGCAGTTCTTC; CDR3 protein: CASSLEIVGGSEQFF
J gene: TRBJ1-1; D gene: .; clone size: .; V gene: TRBV5-1; CDR3 DNA: TGCGCCAGCAGCTTGGTGCCGGGGGCGGACACTGAAGCTTTCTTT; CDR3 protein: CASSLVPGADTEAFF
J gene: TRBJ1-1; D gene: .; clone size: .; V gene: TRBV7-8; CDR3 DNA: TGTGCCAGCAGCCGCGACAGGAACACTGAAGCTTTCTTT; CDR3 protein: CASSRDRNTEAFF
J gene: TRBJ1-2; D gene: .; clone size: .; V gene: TRBV18; CDR3 DNA: TGTGCCAGCTCACCGGAGGCGGGACAAAGAGGCTACACCTTC; CDR3 protein: CASSPEAGQRGYTF
J gene: TRBJ2-5; D gene: .; clone size: .; V gene: TRBV27; CDR3 DNA: TGTGCCAGCAGTTTAGGATCGGTAGCTCGAGAGACCCAGTACTTC; CDR3 protein: CASSLGSVARETQYF
J gene: TRBJ1-2; D gene: TRBD1; clone size: .; V gene: TRBV7-2; CDR3 DNA: TGTGCCAGCAGCTTAGTAGTGGGACAGGGCATGGCTAACTATGGCTACACCTTC; CDR3 protein: CASSLVVGQGMANYGYTF
J gene: TRBJ2-7; D gene: .; clone size: .; V gene: TRBV19; CDR3 DNA: TGTGCCAGTAGTAGCAGGGGCTTTCCCTACGAGCAGTACTTC; CDR3 protein: CASSSRGFPYEQYF
J gene: TRBJ1-5; D gene: .; clone size: once; V gene: TRBV9; CDR3 DNA: TGTGCCAGCAGTTCGACGGATAATCAGCCCCAGCATTTT; CDR3 protein: CASSSTDNQPQHF
J gene: TRBJ1-2; D gene: TRBD1; clone size: .; V gene: TRBV28; CDR3 DNA: TGTGCCAGCAGTCCGACGGGGGACAGGGGGTTCGGCTACACCTTC; CDR3 protein: CASSPTGDRGFGYTF